These T cell receptor beta chains were read from a single sample in a study of spatial heterogeneity in lung cancer. TCRdb re-analysed the 5' RACE reads in MiXCR, keeping a single row per CDR3 protein. The sample yields about 75,000 distinct CDR3 sequences, 10% to 15% seen once. Sequenced material: PBMCs, taken at surgery. Receptor source: a male donor with early-stage non-small cell lung cancer. Each CDR3 is given with its conserved first and last residue. Each record gives: clone size, D gene, V gene, J gene, CDR3 DNA, CDR3 protein. The D gene is left open where the match is weak. Only some rows state a clone size, as once, few, many or a class for expanded clones.

abundance: few
d_gene: NA
v_gene: TRBV12-3/TRBV12-4
j_gene: TRBJ2-5
CDR3nt: TGTGCCAGCAGTTTAGTAGCGCCGGAGACCCAGTACTTC
CDR3aa: CASSLVAPETQYF

abundance: NA
d_gene: NA
v_gene: TRBV5-6
j_gene: TRBJ2-1
CDR3nt: TGTGCCAGCAGCTTGGAAAGCTACTCCTACAATGAGCAGTTCTTC
CDR3aa: CASSLESYSYNEQFF

abundance: few
d_gene: TRBD1
v_gene: TRBV10-3
j_gene: TRBJ1-5
CDR3nt: TGTGCCGGCGGACAGGGTGGCAATCAGCCCCAGCATTTT
CDR3aa: CAGGQGGNQPQHF

abundance: NA
d_gene: NA
v_gene: TRBV18
j_gene: TRBJ1-1
CDR3nt: TGTGCCAGCTCACCCCCGGGACAACTGAACACTGAAGCTTTCTTT
CDR3aa: CASSPPGQLNTEAFF

abundance: many
d_gene: TRBD2
v_gene: TRBV24-1
j_gene: TRBJ2-1
CDR3nt: TGTGCCACCAGTGGGGGACTAGCGGGGTACAATGAGCAGTTCTTC
CDR3aa: CATSGGLAGYNEQFF

abundance: many
d_gene: TRBD2
v_gene: TRBV18
j_gene: TRBJ2-7
CDR3nt: TGTGCCAGCCGGGGAGGGCAGTCCTACGAGCAGTACTTC
CDR3aa: CASRGGQSYEQYF

abundance: NA
d_gene: TRBD2
v_gene: TRBV20-1
j_gene: TRBJ2-3
CDR3nt: TGCAGTGCTTACAGGCGGGGCGGGAGTACAGATACGCAGTATTTT
CDR3aa: CSAYRRGGSTDTQYF

abundance: many
d_gene: TRBD1
v_gene: TRBV29-1
j_gene: TRBJ2-1
CDR3nt: TGCAGCGTCGATCCGACAGGGGTCTACAATGAGCAGTTCTTC
CDR3aa: CSVDPTGVYNEQFF

abundance: few
d_gene: NA
v_gene: TRBV20-1
j_gene: TRBJ1-1
CDR3nt: TGCAGTGCTAGTTCGCCAGGGTCCTTTAGCGCTTTCTTT
CDR3aa: CSASSPGSFSAFF

abundance: few
d_gene: NA
v_gene: TRBV6-5
j_gene: TRBJ1-1
CDR3nt: TGTGCCAGCAGGAGCCCGGGACGGACGAACACTGAAGCTTTCTTT
CDR3aa: CASRSPGRTNTEAFF

abundance: few
d_gene: TRBD2
v_gene: TRBV6-5
j_gene: TRBJ2-2
CDR3nt: TGTGCCAGCAGTCGTACTAGCGGGGGCACCGGGGAGCTGTTTTTT
CDR3aa: CASSRTSGGTGELFF

abundance: NA
d_gene: NA
v_gene: TRBV11-2
j_gene: TRBJ2-3
CDR3nt: TGTGCCAGCAGCTTAGAGCCTCAGCATACGCAGTATTTT
CDR3aa: CASSLEPQHTQYF

abundance: NA
d_gene: NA
v_gene: TRBV7-3
j_gene: TRBJ2-1
CDR3nt: TGTGCCAGCAGCCCGACCCGCGGGCACAATGAGCAGTTCTTC
CDR3aa: CASSPTRGHNEQFF

abundance: NA
d_gene: TRBD2
v_gene: TRBV7-2
j_gene: TRBJ2-4
CDR3nt: TGTGCCAGCAGCTTTTTGGGGGGGATAACCAAAAACATTCAGTACTTC
CDR3aa: CASSFLGGITKNIQYF

abundance: few
d_gene: NA
v_gene: TRBV6-2/TRBV6-3
j_gene: TRBJ2-7
CDR3nt: TGTGCCAGCAGTTACACGCCGCTAGAGGAGCAGTACTTC
CDR3aa: CASSYTPLEEQYF

abundance: NA
d_gene: TRBD1
v_gene: TRBV11-2
j_gene: TRBJ2-5
CDR3nt: TGTGCCAGCAGCCTAGGACAGGTCGCTCCCCAAGAGACCCAGTACTTC
CDR3aa: CASSLGQVAPQETQYF

abundance: few
d_gene: NA
v_gene: TRBV11-1
j_gene: TRBJ2-3
CDR3nt: TGTGCCAGCCGGCGCCGAGCCCTTCTAACAGATACGCAGTATTTT
CDR3aa: CASRRRALLTDTQYF

abundance: many
d_gene: TRBD2
v_gene: TRBV27
j_gene: TRBJ2-3
CDR3nt: TGTGCCAGCAGTTCGGGGACTAGCGGATACACAGATACGCAGTATTTT
CDR3aa: CASSSGTSGYTDTQYF

abundance: few
d_gene: TRBD1
v_gene: TRBV3-1
j_gene: TRBJ1-2
CDR3nt: TGTGCCAGCAGCCAAGGGTCAATCGGACAGGTAGCTAACTATGGCTACACCTTC
CDR3aa: CASSQGSIGQVANYGYTF

abundance: many
d_gene: TRBD2
v_gene: TRBV5-6
j_gene: TRBJ2-3
CDR3nt: TGTGCCAGCAGCCATCGGACTAGCGCAAAGGGAGATACGCAGTATTTT
CDR3aa: CASSHRTSAKGDTQYF

abundance: few
d_gene: NA
v_gene: TRBV7-9
j_gene: TRBJ2-1
CDR3nt: TGTGCCAGCAGCGAACAACCAGTGACGGGGCAGTTCTTC
CDR3aa: CASSEQPVTGQFF

abundance: many
d_gene: NA
v_gene: TRBV6-1
j_gene: TRBJ1-2
CDR3nt: TGTGCCAGCAGTGATATGTGGCAGCCGAAGCTTGGCTACACCTTC
CDR3aa: CASSDMWQPKLGYTF

abundance: few
d_gene: NA
v_gene: TRBV20-1
j_gene: TRBJ1-1
CDR3nt: TGCAGTGCTACGGAATTTAACACTGAAGCTTTCTTT
CDR3aa: CSATEFNTEAFF

abundance: few
d_gene: TRBD2
v_gene: TRBV2
j_gene: TRBJ2-3
CDR3nt: TGTGCCAGCAGACCTAGCGGCCTCACAGATACGCAGTATTTT
CDR3aa: CASRPSGLTDTQYF

abundance: NA
d_gene: TRBD1
v_gene: TRBV5-1
j_gene: TRBJ1-1
CDR3nt: TGCGCCAGTCGGGACAGGGTTTACACTGAAGCTTTCTTT
CDR3aa: CASRDRVYTEAFF

abundance: NA
d_gene: NA
v_gene: TRBV5-1
j_gene: TRBJ1-5
CDR3nt: TGCGCCAGCAGCGTGGACCACAATCAGCCCCAGCATTTT
CDR3aa: CASSVDHNQPQHF

abundance: NA
d_gene: NA
v_gene: TRBV11-2
j_gene: TRBJ2-3
CDR3nt: TGTGCCAGCTCGGCTCGGACCACAGATACGCAGTATTTT
CDR3aa: CASSARTTDTQYF

abundance: few
d_gene: NA
v_gene: TRBV20-1
j_gene: TRBJ2-2
CDR3nt: TGCAGTGCTAGGAGGGACACCGGGGAGCTGTTTTTT
CDR3aa: CSARRDTGELFF

abundance: NA
d_gene: NA
v_gene: TRBV5-1
j_gene: TRBJ2-3
CDR3nt: TGCGCCAGCAGCCCGGGCCAGGTCAAGGATACGCAGTATTTT
CDR3aa: CASSPGQVKDTQYF

abundance: many
d_gene: NA
v_gene: TRBV6-5
j_gene: TRBJ2-7
CDR3nt: TGTGCCAGCAGTTACTCGGGTCTGAGGGAGCAGTACTTC
CDR3aa: CASSYSGLREQYF

abundance: NA
d_gene: NA
v_gene: TRBV4-1
j_gene: TRBJ1-1
CDR3nt: TGCGCCAGCAGCCCACCACCCTGGAAGACTGAAGCTTTCTTT
CDR3aa: CASSPPPWKTEAFF

abundance: few
d_gene: NA
v_gene: TRBV7-9
j_gene: TRBJ1-1
CDR3nt: TGTGCCAGCAGCTTAGGGGTCCTTGGGGGCACTGAAGCTTTCTTT
CDR3aa: CASSLGVLGGTEAFF

abundance: many
d_gene: NA
v_gene: TRBV2
j_gene: TRBJ2-1
CDR3nt: TGTGCCAGCACCGAGCAGCGGGTAGAGCAGTTCTTC
CDR3aa: CASTEQRVEQFF

abundance: few
d_gene: TRBD1
v_gene: TRBV4-3
j_gene: TRBJ1-6
CDR3nt: TGCGCCAGCAGCCAAGATGGGACAGGGCTTTCACCCCTCCACTTT
CDR3aa: CASSQDGTGLSPLHF

abundance: many
d_gene: NA
v_gene: TRBV28
j_gene: TRBJ2-4
CDR3nt: TGTGCCAGCAGTCCCCCAACGGCGGCCAAAAACATTCAGTACTTC
CDR3aa: CASSPPTAAKNIQYF

abundance: NA
d_gene: NA
v_gene: TRBV11-3
j_gene: TRBJ2-1
CDR3nt: TGTGCCAGCAGCTTAGATATCAGGTCCTCCTACAATGAGCAGTTCTTC
CDR3aa: CASSLDIRSSYNEQFF

abundance: many
d_gene: TRBD1
v_gene: TRBV29-1
j_gene: TRBJ1-1
CDR3nt: TGCAGCGTTGTAGGGGACAGGAAAAATACACTGACAGCTTTCTTT
CDR3aa: CSVVGDRKNTLTAFF

abundance: many
d_gene: NA
v_gene: TRBV28
j_gene: TRBJ2-4
CDR3nt: TGTGCCAGCAGTCCCCCCGGGGGAGACATTCAGTACTTC
CDR3aa: CASSPPGGDIQYF

abundance: NA
d_gene: TRBD2
v_gene: TRBV27
j_gene: TRBJ2-7
CDR3nt: TGTGCCAGCAGTCACTCGGGACTAGCAGCTGACTACGAGCAGTACTTC
CDR3aa: CASSHSGLAADYEQYF

abundance: once
d_gene: NA
v_gene: TRBV30
j_gene: TRBJ2-3
CDR3nt: TGTGCCTGGAGTGTCCACACAGATACGCAGTATTTT
CDR3aa: CAWSVHTDTQYF

abundance: many
d_gene: TRBD2
v_gene: TRBV11-2
j_gene: TRBJ2-3
CDR3nt: TGTGCCAGCAGCGAAAGGGACTACACAGATACGCAGTATTTT
CDR3aa: CASSERDYTDTQYF

abundance: many
d_gene: NA
v_gene: TRBV7-6
j_gene: TRBJ2-1
CDR3nt: TGTGCCAGCAGTTCGGGGGTCAATGAGCAGTTCTTC
CDR3aa: CASSSGVNEQFF

abundance: many
d_gene: NA
v_gene: TRBV29-1
j_gene: TRBJ2-3
CDR3nt: TGCAGCTCCCCGGAGGGGGCCACAGATACGCAGTATTTT
CDR3aa: CSSPEGATDTQYF

abundance: few
d_gene: TRBD1
v_gene: TRBV3-1
j_gene: TRBJ2-1
CDR3nt: TGTGCCAGCAGCCAAACGACAGGGGGCCTTACCTACAATGAGCAGTTCTTC
CDR3aa: CASSQTTGGLTYNEQFF

abundance: many
d_gene: NA
v_gene: TRBV20-1
j_gene: TRBJ1-6
CDR3nt: TGCAGTGCTAGAGATCCAGGCGGGGTCGCACCCCTCCACTTT
CDR3aa: CSARDPGGVAPLHF

abundance: many
d_gene: NA
v_gene: TRBV20-1
j_gene: TRBJ1-5
CDR3nt: TGCAGTGCTAGAGGTAGCAGCCCGAACCTTAGCAATCAGCCCCAGCATTTT
CDR3aa: CSARGSSPNLSNQPQHF

abundance: NA
d_gene: NA
v_gene: TRBV11-3
j_gene: TRBJ2-1
CDR3nt: TGTGCCAGCAGTCCTACAGGGAGCTCCTACAATGAGCAGTTCTTC
CDR3aa: CASSPTGSSYNEQFF

abundance: NA
d_gene: NA
v_gene: TRBV12-3/TRBV12-4
j_gene: TRBJ1-1
CDR3nt: TGTGCCAGCAGGACAGGACTATCCTACACTGAAGCTTTCTTT
CDR3aa: CASRTGLSYTEAFF

abundance: few
d_gene: TRBD1
v_gene: TRBV28
j_gene: TRBJ2-7
CDR3nt: TGTGCCAGCAGACTGACAGGGTCCGAGCAGTACTTC
CDR3aa: CASRLTGSEQYF

abundance: NA
d_gene: NA
v_gene: TRBV11-2
j_gene: TRBJ2-7
CDR3nt: TGTGCCAGCAGCTTAGAAGAAACCGGGACTCAGTACTTC
CDR3aa: CASSLEETGTQYF

abundance: many
d_gene: TRBD1
v_gene: TRBV24-1
j_gene: TRBJ2-3
CDR3nt: TGTGCCACCAGTGACACCACCGGGACAGGGTACACAGATACGCAGTATTTT
CDR3aa: CATSDTTGTGYTDTQYF